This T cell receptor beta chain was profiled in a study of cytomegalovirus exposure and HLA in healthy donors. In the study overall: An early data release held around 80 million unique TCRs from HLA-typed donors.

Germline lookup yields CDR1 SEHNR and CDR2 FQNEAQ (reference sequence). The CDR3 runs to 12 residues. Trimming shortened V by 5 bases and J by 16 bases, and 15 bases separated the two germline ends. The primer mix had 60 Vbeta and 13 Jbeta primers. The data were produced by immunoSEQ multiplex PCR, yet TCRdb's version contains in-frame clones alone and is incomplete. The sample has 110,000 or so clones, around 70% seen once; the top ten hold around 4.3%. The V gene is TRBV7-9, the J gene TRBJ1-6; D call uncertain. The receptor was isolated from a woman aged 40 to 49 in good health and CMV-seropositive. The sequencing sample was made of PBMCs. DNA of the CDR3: TGTGCCAGCAGCATCGACACACTGTCTCTCCACTTT. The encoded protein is CASSIDTLSLHF.